This T cell receptor beta chain stems from a study of beta chain features in type 1 diabetes. Points from the study as a whole: Within the patient group, naive, central memory and Treg TCRB repertoires appeared more similar to each other than within healthy donors. When Type 1 diabetes patients were examined, their TCRB CDR3s proved moderately but significantly shorter in all four CD4+ subsets.

One heparinised draw of blood, averaging roughly 0.12 L, came from each donor. In the case of this clone: The antigen remains undetermined. This sample includes further DNA sequences coding for the same CDR3.

What was sequenced were expressed TCRB transcripts, since all of the isolated RNA had been reverse transcribed. Naive, central memory and regulatory T cell samples yielded around 3.5 million reads on average. Method: immunoSEQ multiplex PCR; TCRdb's copy keeps in-frame clones and lacks some. This sample has 600,000 to 700,000 clones, with roughly 13% found just once. Sequencing used naive CD4+ T cells from blood. This clonotype was obtained from a young man with type 1 diabetes.

CDR3 sequence reads: CASSNGQGNTEAFF. CDR3 coding DNA: TGTGCCAGTAGTAACGGACAGGGTAATACTGAAGCTTTCTTT. This chain uses TRBV19 with TRBJ1-1, with 8 bases matching TRBD1. V lost 4 bases, J lost 5 bases, and 6 bases stayed unmatched. Germline-derived CDR1 and CDR2 are LNHDA and SQIVND (reference sequence). This CDR3 has 14 residues.